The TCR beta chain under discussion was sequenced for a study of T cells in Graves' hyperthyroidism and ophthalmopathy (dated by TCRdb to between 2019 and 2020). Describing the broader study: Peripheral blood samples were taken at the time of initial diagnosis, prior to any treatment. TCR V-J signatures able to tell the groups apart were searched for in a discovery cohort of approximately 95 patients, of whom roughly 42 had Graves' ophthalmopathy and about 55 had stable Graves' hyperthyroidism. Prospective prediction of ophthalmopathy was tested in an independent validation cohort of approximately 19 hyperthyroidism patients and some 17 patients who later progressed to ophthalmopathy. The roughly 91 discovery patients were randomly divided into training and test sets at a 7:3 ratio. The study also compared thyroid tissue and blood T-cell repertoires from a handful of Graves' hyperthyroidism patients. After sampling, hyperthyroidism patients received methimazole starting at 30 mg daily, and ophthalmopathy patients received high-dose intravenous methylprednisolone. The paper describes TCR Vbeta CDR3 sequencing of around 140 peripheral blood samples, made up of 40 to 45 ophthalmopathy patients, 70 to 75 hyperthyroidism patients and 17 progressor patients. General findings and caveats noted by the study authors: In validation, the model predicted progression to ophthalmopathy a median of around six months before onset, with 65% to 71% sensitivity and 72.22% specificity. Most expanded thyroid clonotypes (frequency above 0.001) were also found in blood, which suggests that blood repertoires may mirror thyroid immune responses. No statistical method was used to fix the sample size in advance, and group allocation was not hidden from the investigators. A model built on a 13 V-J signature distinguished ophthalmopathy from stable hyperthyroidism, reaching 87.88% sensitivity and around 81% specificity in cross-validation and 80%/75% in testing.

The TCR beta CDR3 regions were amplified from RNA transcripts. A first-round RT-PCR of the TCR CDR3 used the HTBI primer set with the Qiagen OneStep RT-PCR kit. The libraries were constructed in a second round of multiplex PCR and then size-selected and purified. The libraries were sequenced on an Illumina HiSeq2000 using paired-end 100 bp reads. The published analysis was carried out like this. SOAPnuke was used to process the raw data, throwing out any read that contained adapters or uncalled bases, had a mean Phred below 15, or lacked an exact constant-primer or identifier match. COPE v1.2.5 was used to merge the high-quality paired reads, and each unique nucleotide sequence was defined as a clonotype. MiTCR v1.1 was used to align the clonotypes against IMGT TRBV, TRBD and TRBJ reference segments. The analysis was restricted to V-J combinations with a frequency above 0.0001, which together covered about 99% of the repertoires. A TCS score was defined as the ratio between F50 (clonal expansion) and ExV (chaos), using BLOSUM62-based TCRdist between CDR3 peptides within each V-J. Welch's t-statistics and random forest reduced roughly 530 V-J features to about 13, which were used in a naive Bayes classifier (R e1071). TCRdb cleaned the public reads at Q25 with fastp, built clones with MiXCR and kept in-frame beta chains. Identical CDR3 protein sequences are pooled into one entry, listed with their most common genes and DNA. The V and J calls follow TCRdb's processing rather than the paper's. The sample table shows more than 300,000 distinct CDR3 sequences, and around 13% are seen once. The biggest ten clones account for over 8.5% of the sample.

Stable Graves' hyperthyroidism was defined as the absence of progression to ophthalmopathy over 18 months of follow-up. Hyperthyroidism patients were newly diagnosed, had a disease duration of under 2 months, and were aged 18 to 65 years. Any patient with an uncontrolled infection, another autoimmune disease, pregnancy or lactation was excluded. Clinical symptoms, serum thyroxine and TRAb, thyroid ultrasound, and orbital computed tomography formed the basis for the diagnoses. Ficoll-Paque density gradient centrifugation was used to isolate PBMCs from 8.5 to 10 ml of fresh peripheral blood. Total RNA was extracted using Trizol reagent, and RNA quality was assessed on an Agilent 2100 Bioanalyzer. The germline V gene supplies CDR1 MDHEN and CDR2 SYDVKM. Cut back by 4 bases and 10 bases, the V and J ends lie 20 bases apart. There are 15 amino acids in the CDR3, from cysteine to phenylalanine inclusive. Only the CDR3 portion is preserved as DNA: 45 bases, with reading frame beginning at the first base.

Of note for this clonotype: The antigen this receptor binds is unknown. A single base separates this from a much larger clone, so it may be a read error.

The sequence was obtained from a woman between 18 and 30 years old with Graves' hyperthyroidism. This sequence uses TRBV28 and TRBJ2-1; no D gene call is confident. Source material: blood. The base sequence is TGTGCCAGCAGTTCACCCGGGCCCCCCTCTAACGAGCAGTTCTTC. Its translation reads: CASSSPGPPSNEQFF. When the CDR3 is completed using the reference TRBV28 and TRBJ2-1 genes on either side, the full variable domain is DVKVTQSSRYLVKRTGEKVFLECVQDMDHENMFWYRQDPGLGLRLIYFSYDVKMKEKGDIPEGYSVSREKKERFSLILESASTNQTSMYLCASSSPGPPSNEQFFGPGTRLTVL.